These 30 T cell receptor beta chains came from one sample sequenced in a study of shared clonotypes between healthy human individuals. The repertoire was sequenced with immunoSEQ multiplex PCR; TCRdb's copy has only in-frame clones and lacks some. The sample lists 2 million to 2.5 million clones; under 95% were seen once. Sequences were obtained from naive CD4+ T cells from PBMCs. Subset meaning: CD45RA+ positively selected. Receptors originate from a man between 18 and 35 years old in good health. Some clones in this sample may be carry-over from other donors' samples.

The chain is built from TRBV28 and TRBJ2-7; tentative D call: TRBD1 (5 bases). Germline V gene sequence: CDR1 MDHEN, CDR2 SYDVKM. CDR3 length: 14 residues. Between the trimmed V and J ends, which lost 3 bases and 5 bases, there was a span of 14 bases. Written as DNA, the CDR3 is TGTGCCAGCAGTTTGAGGCGGCAGGGCCACGAGCAGTACTTC. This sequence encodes CASSLRRQGHEQYF.

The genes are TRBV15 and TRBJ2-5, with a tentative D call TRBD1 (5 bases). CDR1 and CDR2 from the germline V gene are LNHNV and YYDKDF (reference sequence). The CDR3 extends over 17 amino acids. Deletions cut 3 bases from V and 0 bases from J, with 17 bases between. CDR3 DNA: TGTGCCACCAGCAGGGTGGTGCTGGTCAGGGACCAAGAGACCCAGTACTTC. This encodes CATSRVVLVRDQETQYF.

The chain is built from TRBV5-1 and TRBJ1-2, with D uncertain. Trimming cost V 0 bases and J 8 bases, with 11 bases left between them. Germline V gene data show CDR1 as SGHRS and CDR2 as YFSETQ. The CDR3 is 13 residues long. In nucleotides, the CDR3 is TGCGCCAGCAGCTTGGGAGGGATTGAGGGCTACACCTTC. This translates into CASSLGGIEGYTF. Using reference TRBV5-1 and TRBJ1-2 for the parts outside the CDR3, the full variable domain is KAGVTQTPRYLIKTRGQQVTLSCSPISGHRSVSWYQQTPGQGLQFLFEYFSETQRNKGNFPGRFSGRQFSNSRSEMNVSTLELGDSALYLCASSLGGIEGYTFGSGTRLTVV.

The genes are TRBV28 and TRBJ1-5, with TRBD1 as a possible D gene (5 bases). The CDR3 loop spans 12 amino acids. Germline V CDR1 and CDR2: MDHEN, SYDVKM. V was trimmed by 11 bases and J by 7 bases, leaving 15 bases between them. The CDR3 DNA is TGTGCCGGACGGACGGGGGGACAGCCCCAGCATTTT. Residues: CAGRTGGQPQHF.

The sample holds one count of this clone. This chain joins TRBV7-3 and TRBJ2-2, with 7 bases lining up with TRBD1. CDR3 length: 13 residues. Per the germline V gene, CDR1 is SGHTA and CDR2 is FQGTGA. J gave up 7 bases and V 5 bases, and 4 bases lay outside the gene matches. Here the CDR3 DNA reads TGTGCCAGCAGCCGACAGGGCCGCGGGGAGCTGTTTTTT. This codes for CASSRQGRGELFF.

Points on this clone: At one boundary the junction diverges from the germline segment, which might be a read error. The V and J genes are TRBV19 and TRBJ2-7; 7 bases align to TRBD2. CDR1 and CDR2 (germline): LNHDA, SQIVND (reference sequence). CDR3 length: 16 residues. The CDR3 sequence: CASRIAGSSAPYEQYF. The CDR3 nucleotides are TGTGCCAGTAGGATAGCGGGCTCCTCAGCGCCCTACGAGCAGTACTTC.

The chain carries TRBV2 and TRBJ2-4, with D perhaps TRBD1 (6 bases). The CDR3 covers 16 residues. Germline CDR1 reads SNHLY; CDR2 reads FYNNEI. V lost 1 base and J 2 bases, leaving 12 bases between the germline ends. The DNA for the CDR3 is TGTGCCAGCAGTGAAGACATCCGGGACACCAAAAACATTCAGTACTTC. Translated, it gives CASSEDIRDTKNIQYF. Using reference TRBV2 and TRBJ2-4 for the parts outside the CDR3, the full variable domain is EPEVTQTPSHQVTQMGQEVILRCVPISNHLYFYWYRQILGQKVEFLVSFYNNEISEKSEIFDDQFSVERPDGSNFTLKIRSTKLEDSAMYFCASSEDIRDTKNIQYFGAGTRLSVL.

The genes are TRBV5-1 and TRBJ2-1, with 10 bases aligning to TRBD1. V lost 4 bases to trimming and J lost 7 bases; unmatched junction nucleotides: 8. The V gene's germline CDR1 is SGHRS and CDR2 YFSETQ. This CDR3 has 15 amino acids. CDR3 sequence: CASSIGTGALNEQFF. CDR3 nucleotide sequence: TGCGCCAGCAGCATAGGGACAGGGGCCCTGAATGAGCAGTTCTTC.

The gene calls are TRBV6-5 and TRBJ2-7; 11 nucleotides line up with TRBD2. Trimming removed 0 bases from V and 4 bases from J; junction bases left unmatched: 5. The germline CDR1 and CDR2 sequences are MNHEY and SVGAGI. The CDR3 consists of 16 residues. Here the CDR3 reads CASSYSSGLAVYEQYF. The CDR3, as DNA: TGTGCCAGCAGTTACTCCTCGGGACTAGCGGTATACGAGCAGTACTTC.

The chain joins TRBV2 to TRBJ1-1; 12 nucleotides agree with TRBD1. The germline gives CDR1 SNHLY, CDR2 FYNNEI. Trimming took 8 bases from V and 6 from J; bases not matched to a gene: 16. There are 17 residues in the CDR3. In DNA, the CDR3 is TGTGCCAGCGGGACTGGGACAGGGGGCCTCGCGATGCCTGAAGCTTTCTTT. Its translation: CASGTGTGGLAMPEAFF.

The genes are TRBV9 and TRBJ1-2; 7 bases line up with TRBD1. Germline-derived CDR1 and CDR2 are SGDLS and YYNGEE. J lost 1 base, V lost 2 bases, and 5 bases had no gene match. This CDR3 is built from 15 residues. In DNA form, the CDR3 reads TGTGCCAGCAGCGTCTGGGACAGCTATAACTATGGCTACACCTTC. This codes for CASSVWDSYNYGYTF.

The CDR3 sequence is CASSAEGHEQFF. CDR3 in DNA: TGTGCCAGCAGCGCAGAAGGGCATGAGCAGTTCTTC. The rearrangement joins TRBV9 to TRBJ2-1; D remains ambiguous. Germline V gene data show CDR1 as SGDLS and CDR2 as YYNGEE. Trimming took off 3 bases at V and 8 bases at J, with 9 bases between the two ends. CDR3 size: 12 residues.

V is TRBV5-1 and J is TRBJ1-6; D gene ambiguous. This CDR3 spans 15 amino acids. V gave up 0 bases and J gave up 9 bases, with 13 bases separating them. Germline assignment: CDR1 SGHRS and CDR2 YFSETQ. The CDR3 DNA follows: TGCGCCAGCAGCTTGGACGGACCTAAGGCTTCACCCCTCCACTTT. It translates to CASSLDGPKASPLHF.

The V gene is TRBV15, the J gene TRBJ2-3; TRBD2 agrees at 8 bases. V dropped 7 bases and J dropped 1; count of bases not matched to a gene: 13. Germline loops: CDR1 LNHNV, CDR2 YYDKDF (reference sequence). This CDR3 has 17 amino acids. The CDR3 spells CATKWKLAGPRTDTQYF. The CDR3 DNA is TGTGCCACCAAGTGGAAGCTAGCGGGTCCTCGCACAGATACGCAGTATTTT.

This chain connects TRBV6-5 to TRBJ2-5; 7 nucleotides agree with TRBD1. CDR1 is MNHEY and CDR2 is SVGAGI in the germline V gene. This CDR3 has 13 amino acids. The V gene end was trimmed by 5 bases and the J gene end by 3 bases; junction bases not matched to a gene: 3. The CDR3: CASSEDREETQYF. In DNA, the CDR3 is TGTGCCAGCAGTGAAGACAGGGAAGAGACCCAGTACTTC.

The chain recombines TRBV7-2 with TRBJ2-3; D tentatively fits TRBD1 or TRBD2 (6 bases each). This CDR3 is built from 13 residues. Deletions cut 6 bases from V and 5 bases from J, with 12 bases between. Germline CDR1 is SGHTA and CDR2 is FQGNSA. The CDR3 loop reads CASSFGGGDTQYF. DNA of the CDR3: TGTGCCAGCAGTTTCGGGGGCGGAGATACGCAGTATTTT.

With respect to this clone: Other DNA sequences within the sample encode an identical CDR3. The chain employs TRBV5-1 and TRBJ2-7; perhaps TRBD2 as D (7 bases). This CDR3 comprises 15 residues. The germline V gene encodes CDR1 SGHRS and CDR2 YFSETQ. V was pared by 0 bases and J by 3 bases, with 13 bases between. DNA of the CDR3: TGCGCCAGCAGCTTGGGCTCGGGGGGCATCTACGAGCAGTACTTC. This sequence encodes CASSLGSGGIYEQYF.

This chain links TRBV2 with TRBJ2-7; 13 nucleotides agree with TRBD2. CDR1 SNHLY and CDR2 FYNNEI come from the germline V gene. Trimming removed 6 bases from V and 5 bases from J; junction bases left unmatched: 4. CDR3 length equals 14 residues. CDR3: CASSRTSGGDEQYF. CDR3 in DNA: TGTGCCAGCAGCCGTACTAGCGGGGGGGACGAGCAGTACTTC.

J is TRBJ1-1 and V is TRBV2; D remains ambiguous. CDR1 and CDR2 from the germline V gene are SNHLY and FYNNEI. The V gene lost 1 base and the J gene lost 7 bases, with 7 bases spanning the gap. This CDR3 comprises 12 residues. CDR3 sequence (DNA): TGTGCCAGCAGTGAAGGGAGATTTGAAGCTTTCTTT. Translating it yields CASSEGRFEAFF.

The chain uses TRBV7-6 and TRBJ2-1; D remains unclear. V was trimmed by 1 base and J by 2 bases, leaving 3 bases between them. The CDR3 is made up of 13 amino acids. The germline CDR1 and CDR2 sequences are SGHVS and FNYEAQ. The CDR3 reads CASSLGTYNEQFF. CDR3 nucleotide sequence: TGTGCCAGCAGCTTAGGGACCTACAATGAGCAGTTCTTC.

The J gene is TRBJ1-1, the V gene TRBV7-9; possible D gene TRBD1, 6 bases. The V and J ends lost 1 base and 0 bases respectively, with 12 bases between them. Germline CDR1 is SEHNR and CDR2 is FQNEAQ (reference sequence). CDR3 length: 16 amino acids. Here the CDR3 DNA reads TGTGCCAGCAGCTTAGAGGGGGGATTCCTGAACACTGAAGCTTTCTTT. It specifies CASSLEGGFLNTEAFF.

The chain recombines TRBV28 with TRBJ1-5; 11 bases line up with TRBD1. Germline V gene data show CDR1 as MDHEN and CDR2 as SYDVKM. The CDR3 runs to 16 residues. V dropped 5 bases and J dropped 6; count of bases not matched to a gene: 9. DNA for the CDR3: TGTGCCAGCAGTCCCCCGGGACAGGGGGAAGGTCAGCCCCAGCATTTT. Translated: CASSPPGQGEGQPQHF. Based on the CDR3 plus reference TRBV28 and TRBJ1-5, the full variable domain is DVKVTQSSRYLVKRTGEKVFLECVQDMDHENMFWYRQDPGLGLRLIYFSYDVKMKEKGDIPEGYSVSREKKERFSLILESASTNQTSMYLCASSPPGQGEGQPQHFGDGTRLSIL.

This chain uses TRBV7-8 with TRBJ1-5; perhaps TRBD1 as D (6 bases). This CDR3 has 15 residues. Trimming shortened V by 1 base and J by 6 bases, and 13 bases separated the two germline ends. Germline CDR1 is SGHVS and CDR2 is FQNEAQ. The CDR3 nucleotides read TGTGCCAGCAGCTTAGACAGGGCGAGGAGTCAGCCCCAGCATTTT. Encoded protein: CASSLDRARSQPQHF.

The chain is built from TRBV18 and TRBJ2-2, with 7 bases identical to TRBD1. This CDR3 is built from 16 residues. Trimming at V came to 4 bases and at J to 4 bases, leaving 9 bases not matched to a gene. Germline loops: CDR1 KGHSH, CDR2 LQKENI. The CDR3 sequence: CASSLLTGQSTGELFF. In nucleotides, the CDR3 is TGTGCCAGCTCACTTCTGACGGGACAGTCCACCGGGGAGCTGTTTTTT.

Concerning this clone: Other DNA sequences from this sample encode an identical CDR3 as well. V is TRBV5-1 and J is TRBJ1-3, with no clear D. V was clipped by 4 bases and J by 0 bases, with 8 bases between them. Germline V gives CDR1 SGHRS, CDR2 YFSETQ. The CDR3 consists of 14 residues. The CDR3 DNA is TGCGCCAGCAGCCTCCAGAGCTCTGGAAACACCATATATTTT. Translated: CASSLQSSGNTIYF.

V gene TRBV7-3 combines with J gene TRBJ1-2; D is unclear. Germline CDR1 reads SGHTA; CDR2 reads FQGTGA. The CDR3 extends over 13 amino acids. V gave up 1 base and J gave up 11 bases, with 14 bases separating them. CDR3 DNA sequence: TGTGCCAGCAGCTTAAGACAAGGCCTTGGTTACACCTTC. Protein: CASSLRQGLGYTF.

The CDR3 reads CASSLSTKPGQGRFGYTF. In DNA, the CDR3 is TGTGCCAGCAGTTTATCCACGAAGCCGGGACAGGGGAGGTTTGGCTACACCTTC. V is TRBV27 and J is TRBJ1-2, with 10 bases aligning to TRBD1. Germline-derived CDR1 and CDR2 are MNHEY and SMNVEV (reference sequence). The length of the CDR3 is 18 residues. With 0 bases clipped from V and 7 bases from J, the junction kept 14 bases outside the gene matches.

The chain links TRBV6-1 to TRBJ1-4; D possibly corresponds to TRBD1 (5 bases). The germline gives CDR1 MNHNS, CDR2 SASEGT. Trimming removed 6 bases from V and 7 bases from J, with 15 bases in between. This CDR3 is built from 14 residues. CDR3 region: CASSLGEVGEKLFF. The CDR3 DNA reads TGTGCCAGCAGCCTAGGGGAAGTAGGTGAAAAACTGTTTTTT.

As DNA, the CDR3 is TGCGCCAGCCGGGGACTAGCGGGAGTAGCCTACGAGCAGTACTTC. Its protein product is CASRGLAGVAYEQYF. The rearrangement links TRBV10-2 to TRBJ2-7; TRBD2 aligns across 14 bases. This CDR3 is 15 amino acids long. Germline CDR1 WSHSY, CDR2 SAAADI. V lost 8 bases and J lost 2; bases outside the gene matches: 5.

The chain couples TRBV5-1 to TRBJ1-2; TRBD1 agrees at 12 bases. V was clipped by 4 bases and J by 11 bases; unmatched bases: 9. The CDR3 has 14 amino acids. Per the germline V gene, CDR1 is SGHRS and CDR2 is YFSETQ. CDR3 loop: CASSRGTGGGFYTF. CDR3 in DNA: TGCGCCAGCAGCCGAGGGACAGGGGGCGGATTTTACACCTTC.